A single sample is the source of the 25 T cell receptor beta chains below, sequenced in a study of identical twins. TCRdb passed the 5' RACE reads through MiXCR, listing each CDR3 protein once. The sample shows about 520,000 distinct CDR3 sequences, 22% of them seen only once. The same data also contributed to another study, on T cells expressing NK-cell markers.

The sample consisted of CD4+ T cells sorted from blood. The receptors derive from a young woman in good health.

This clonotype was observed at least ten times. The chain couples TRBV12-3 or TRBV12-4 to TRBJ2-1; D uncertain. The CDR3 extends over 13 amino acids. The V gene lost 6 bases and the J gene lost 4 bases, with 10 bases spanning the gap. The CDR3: CASRSRDYNEQFF. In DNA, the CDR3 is TGTGCCAGCAGAAGTCGAGATTACAATGAGCAGTTCTTC.

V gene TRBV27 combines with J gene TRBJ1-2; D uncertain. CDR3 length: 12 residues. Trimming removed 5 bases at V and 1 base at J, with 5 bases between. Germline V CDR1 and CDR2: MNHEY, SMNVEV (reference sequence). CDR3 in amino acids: CASSAVNYGYTF. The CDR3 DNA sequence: TGTGCCAGCAGTGCGGTTAACTATGGCTACACCTTC.

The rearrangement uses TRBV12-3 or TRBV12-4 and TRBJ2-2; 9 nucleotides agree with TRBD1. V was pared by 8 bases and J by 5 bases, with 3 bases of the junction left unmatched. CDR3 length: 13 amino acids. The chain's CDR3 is CASGDRETGELFF. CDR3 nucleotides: TGTGCCAGCGGGGACAGGGAAACCGGGGAGCTGTTTTTT.

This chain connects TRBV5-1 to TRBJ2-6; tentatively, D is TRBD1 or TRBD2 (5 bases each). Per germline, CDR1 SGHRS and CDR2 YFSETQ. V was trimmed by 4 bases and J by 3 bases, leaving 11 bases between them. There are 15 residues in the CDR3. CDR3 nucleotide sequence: TGCGCCAGCAGCGCCGAGGGGTATGGGGCCAACGTCCTGACTTTC. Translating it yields CASSAEGYGANVLTF.

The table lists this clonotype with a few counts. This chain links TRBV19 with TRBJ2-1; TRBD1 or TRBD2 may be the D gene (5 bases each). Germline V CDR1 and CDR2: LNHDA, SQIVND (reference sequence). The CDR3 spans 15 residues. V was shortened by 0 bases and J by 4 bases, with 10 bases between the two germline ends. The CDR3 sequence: CASSIDRDDYNEQFF. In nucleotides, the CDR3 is TGTGCCAGTAGTATAGACAGGGACGATTACAATGAGCAGTTCTTC.

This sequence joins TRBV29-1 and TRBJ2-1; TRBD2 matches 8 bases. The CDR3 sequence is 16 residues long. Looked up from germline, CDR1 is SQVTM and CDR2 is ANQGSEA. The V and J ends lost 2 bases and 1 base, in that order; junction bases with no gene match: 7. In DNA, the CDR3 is TGCAGCGTTGAAAGCGGGAGTCCGGGATCCTACAATGAGCAGTTCTTC. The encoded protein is CSVESGSPGSYNEQFF.

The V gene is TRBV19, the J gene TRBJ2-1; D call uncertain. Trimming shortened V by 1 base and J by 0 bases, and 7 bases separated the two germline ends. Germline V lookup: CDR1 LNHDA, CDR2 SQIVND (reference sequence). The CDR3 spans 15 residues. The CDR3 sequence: CASSIAPSSYNEQFF. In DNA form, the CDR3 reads TGTGCCAGTAGTATAGCGCCAAGCTCCTACAATGAGCAGTTCTTC.

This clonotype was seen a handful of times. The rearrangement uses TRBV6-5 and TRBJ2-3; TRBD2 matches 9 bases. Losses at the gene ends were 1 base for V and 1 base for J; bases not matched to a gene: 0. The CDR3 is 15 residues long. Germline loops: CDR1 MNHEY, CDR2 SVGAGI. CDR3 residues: CASSYWTSGTDTQYF. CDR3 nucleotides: TGTGCCAGCAGTTACTGGACTAGCGGCACAGATACGCAGTATTTT.

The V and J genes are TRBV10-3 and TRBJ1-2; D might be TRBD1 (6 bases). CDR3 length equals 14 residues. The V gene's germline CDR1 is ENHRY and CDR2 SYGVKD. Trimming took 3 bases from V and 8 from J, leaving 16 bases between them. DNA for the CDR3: TGTGCCATCAGTGACCCCGAGGCAGGGGACGGCTACACCTTC. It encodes CAISDPEAGDGYTF.

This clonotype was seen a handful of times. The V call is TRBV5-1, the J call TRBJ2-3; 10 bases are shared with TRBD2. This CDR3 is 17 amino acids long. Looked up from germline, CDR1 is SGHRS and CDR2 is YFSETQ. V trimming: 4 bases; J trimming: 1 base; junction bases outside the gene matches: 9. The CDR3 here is CASSLQPSGGGTDTQYF. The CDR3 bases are TGCGCCAGCAGCCTCCAACCTAGCGGGGGTGGCACAGATACGCAGTATTTT.

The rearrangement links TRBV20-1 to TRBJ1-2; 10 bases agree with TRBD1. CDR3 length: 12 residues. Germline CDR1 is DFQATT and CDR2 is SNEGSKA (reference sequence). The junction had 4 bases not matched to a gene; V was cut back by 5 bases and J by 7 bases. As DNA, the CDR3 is TGCAGTGCTCCGGGACAGGGGCCTGGCTACACCTTC. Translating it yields CSAPGQGPGYTF.

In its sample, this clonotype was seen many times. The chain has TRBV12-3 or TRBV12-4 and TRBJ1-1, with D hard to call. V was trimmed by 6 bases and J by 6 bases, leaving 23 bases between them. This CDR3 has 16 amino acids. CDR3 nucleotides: TGTGCCAGCAGCCCAACACCCCAGGCGAAGTGGTCTGAAGCTTTCTTT. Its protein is CASSPTPQAKWSEAFF.

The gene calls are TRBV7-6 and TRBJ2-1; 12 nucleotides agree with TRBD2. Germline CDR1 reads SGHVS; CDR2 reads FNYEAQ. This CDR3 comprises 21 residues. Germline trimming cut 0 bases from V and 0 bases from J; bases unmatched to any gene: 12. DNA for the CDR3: TGTGCCAGCAGCTTAGCCAACGGACTAGCGGGATTCGTCGGCTCCTACAATGAGCAGTTCTTC. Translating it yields CASSLANGLAGFVGSYNEQFF.

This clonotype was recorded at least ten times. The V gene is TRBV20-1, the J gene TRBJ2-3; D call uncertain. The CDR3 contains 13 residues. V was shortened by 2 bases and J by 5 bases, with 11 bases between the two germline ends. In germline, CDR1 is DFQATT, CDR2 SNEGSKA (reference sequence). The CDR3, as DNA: TGCAGTGCTAGATCGGATTTGGAAGATACGCAGTATTTT. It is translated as CSARSDLEDTQYF.

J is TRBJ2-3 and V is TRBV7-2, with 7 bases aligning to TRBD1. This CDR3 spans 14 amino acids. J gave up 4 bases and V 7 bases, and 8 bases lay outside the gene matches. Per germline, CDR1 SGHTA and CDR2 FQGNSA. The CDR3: CASTSGGRADTQYF. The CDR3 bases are TGTGCCAGCACCTCAGGGGGTCGCGCAGATACGCAGTATTTT.

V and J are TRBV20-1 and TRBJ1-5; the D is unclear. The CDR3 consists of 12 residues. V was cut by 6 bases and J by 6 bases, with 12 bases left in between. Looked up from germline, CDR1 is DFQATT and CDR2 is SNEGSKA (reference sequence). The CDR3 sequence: CSAKDGFQPQHF. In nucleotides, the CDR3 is TGCAGTGCAAAGGATGGCTTTCAGCCCCAGCATTTT.

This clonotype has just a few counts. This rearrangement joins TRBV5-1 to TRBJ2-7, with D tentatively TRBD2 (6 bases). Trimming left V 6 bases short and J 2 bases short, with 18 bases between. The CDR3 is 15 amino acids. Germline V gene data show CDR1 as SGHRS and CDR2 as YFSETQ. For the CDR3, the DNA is TGCGCCAGCACCAAACGGGTGGCGGGAACCTACGAGCAGTACTTC. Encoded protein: CASTKRVAGTYEQYF.

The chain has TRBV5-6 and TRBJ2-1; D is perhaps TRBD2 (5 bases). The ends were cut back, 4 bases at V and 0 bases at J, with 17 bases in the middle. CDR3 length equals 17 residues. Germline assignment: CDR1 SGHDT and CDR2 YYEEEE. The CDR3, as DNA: TGTGCCAGCAGCCCAAGGACTTTCTGGAGCTCCTACAATGAGCAGTTCTTC. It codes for CASSPRTFWSSYNEQFF.

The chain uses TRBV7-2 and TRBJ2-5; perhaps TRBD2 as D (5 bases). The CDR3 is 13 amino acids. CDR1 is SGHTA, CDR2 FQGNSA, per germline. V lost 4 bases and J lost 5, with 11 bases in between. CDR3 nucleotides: TGTGCCAGCAGCTGGACTCCTGGGGAGACCCAGTACTTC. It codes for CASSWTPGETQYF.

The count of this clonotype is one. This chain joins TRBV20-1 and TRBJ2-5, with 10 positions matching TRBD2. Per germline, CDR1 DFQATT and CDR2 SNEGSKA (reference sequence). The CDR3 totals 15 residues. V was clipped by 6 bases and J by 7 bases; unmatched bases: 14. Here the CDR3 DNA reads TGCAGTGCCGGAGAGCGGGGGGGATCTCCTTGGACCCAGTACTTC. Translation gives CSAGERGGSPWTQYF.

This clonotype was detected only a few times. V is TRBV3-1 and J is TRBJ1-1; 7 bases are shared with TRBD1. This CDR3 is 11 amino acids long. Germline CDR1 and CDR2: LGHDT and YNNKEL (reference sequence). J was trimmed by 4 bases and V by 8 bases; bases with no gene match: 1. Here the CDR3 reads CASAGGTEAFF. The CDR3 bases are TGTGCCAGCGCAGGGGGCACTGAAGCTTTCTTT.

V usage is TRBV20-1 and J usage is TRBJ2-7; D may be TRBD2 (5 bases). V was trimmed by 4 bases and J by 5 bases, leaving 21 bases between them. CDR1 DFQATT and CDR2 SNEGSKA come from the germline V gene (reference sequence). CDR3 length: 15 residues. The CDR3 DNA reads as TGCAGTGCTATTTGGGCGTCTGTGGGAGTAAACGAGCAGTACTTC. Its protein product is CSAIWASVGVNEQYF.

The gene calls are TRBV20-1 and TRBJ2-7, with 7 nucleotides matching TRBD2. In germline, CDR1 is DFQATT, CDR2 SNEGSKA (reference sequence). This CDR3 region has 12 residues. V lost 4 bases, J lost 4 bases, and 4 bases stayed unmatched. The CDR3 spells CSANLAAYEQYF. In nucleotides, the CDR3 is TGCAGTGCTAACCTAGCGGCGTACGAGCAGTACTTC.

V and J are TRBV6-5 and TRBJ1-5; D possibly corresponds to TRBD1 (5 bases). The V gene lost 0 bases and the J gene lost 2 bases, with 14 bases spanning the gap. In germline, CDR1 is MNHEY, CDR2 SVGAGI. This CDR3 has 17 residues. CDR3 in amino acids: CASSYSRPGGGNQPQHF. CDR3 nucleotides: TGTGCCAGCAGTTACTCCCGCCCGGGGGGGGGCAATCAGCCCCAGCATTTT.

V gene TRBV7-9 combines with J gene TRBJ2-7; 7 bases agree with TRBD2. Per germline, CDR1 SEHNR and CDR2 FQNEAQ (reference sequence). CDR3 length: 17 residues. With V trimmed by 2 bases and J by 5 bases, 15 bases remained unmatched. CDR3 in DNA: TGTGCCAGCAGCTTATTCCGTCATGGCGGGAGCCCCAACGAGCAGTACTTC. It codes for CASSLFRHGGSPNEQYF.